This passage covers 22 T cell receptor beta chains from one sample sequenced in a study of monozygotic twins with inflammatory bowel disease. TCRdb reprocessed the 5' RACE reads, keeping one entry per CDR3 protein, no DNA. The sample data list 110,000 to 150,000 distinct CDR3 sequences. Sequenced material: blood. The receptors originated from a human donor with ulcerative colitis or Crohn's disease, or a healthy co-twin of an affected twin (not recorded which).

The chain joins TRBV12-3 or TRBV12-4 to TRBJ2-5; TCRdb's D call of TRBD2 is untestable without DNA. The CDR3 is 20 amino acids. CDR3 in amino acids: CASRTTEFRFGGGQQETQYF.

CDR3 protein: CASSLSPGITDTQYF. The chain links TRBV6-5 to TRBJ2-3; absent DNA, TCRdb's TRBD1 call cannot be checked. This CDR3 region has 15 residues. Per the germline V gene, CDR1 is MNHEY and CDR2 is SVGAGI.

The chain has TRBV4-2 and TRBJ2-7. Per the germline V gene, CDR1 is LGHNA and CDR2 is YNFKEQ. CDR3 length: 14 residues. CDR3: CASSQVGGSYEQYF.

This chain links TRBV6-5 with TRBJ2-3. Germline-derived CDR1 and CDR2 are MNHEY and SVGAGI. The length of the CDR3 is 16 residues. The CDR3 sequence is CASSYSINRPTDTQYF.

The V and J genes are TRBV20-1 and TRBJ2-5; checking the TCRdb D call of TRBD1 is not possible without DNA. The germline gives CDR1 DFQATT, CDR2 SNEGSKA (reference sequence). The CDR3 extends over 16 amino acids. The CDR3 region is CSARDGGRLVRETQYF.

The V call is TRBV20-1, the J call TRBJ1-6; absent DNA, TCRdb's TRBD1 call cannot be checked. CDR1 is DFQATT, CDR2 SNEGSKA, per germline (reference sequence). CDR3 length: 15 amino acids. The CDR3 sequence is CSAVGTPGYNSPLHF.

The chain has TRBV29-1 and TRBJ2-1; TCRdb indicates TRBD2, and absent DNA this call remains unverified. Germline lookup yields CDR1 SQVTM and CDR2 ANQGSEA. The CDR3 is made up of 13 amino acids. The CDR3 sequence: CSVEGSSDNEQFF.

The V and J genes are TRBV7-8 and TRBJ2-2. This CDR3 contains 13 residues. Looked up from germline, CDR1 is SGHVS and CDR2 is FQNEAQ. The CDR3 reads CASSLRPTGELFF. The full variable domain, with the rest looked up from reference TRBV7-8 and TRBJ2-2, is GAGVSQSPRYKVAKRGQDVALRCDPISGHVSLFWYQQALGQGPEFLTYFQNEAQLDKSGLPSDRFFAERPEGSVSTLKIQRTQQEDSAVYLCASSLRPTGELFFGEGSRLTVL.

V usage is TRBV6-2 or TRBV6-3 and J usage is TRBJ2-3; the TRBD1 assignment by TCRdb is unverifiable without DNA. Germline values: CDR1 MNHEY, CDR2 SVGEGT. CDR3 size: 22 residues. CDR3 sequence reads: CASSYRGRRDSGSLFSTDTQYF.

V and J are TRBV19 and TRBJ1-2. The CDR3 totals 15 residues. Germline loops: CDR1 LNHDA, CDR2 SQIVND (reference sequence). CDR3 loop: CASSLHGQLNYGYTF. The complete variable domain, with remaining parts taken from reference TRBV19 and TRBJ1-2, reads DGGITQSPKYLFRKEGQNVTLSCEQNLNHDAMYWYRQDPGQGLRLIYYSQIVNDFQKGDIAEGYSVSREKKESFPLTVTSAQKNPTAFYLCASSLHGQLNYGYTFGSGTRLTVV.

The CDR3 loop reads CASSLRIGQGVTGELFF. The chain couples TRBV27 to TRBJ2-2; absent DNA, TCRdb's TRBD1 call cannot be checked. Germline-derived CDR1 and CDR2 are MNHEY and SMNVEV (reference sequence). The CDR3 has 17 residues.

This CDR3 reads CASSPIRAGANVLTF. The chain carries TRBV7-2 and TRBJ2-6. Germline-derived CDR1 and CDR2 are SGHTA and FQGNSA. There are 15 residues in the CDR3.

The chain recombines TRBV19 with TRBJ2-1; lacking DNA, the TRBD2 call made by TCRdb goes unchecked. CDR1 is LNHDA, CDR2 SQIVND, per germline (reference sequence). The CDR3 sequence is 12 residues long. The CDR3 sequence is CASREGIGEQFF.

V usage is TRBV20-1 and J usage is TRBJ2-7. The germline CDR1 and CDR2 sequences are DFQATT and SNEGSKA (reference sequence). CDR3 length equals 13 residues. The CDR3: CSARTSALAEQYF.

This rearrangement joins TRBV4-1 to TRBJ2-7; TCRdb proposes TRBD2, but this gene call is untestable without DNA. Germline-derived CDR1 and CDR2 are MGHRA and YSYEKL. This CDR3 is built from 13 residues. CDR3 sequence: CASSRERRDEQYF.

V is TRBV7-9 and J is TRBJ1-1. The CDR3 contains 16 residues. In germline, CDR1 is SEHNR, CDR2 FQNEAQ (reference sequence). This CDR3 reads CASSFGGASLGTEAFF.

The chain carries TRBV18 and TRBJ2-1; the D call from TCRdb, TRBD1, cannot be confirmed without DNA. Germline lookup yields CDR1 KGHSH and CDR2 LQKENI. This CDR3 has 12 amino acids. The CDR3 sequence: CASSPGTFEQFF.

V gene TRBV7-3 combines with J gene TRBJ2-1; TCRdb indicates TRBD1, and absent DNA this call remains unverified. In germline, CDR1 is SGHTA, CDR2 FQGTGA. This CDR3 contains 13 residues. The CDR3 spells CASSLALQGEQFF.

The CDR3 reads CASSGGRTPAKNIQYF. The V call is TRBV2, the J call TRBJ2-4; TCRdb calls TRBD2, which cannot be checked without DNA. From germline, CDR1 is SNHLY and CDR2 FYNNEI. This CDR3 comprises 16 residues.

The V and J genes are TRBV9 and TRBJ2-7; TCRdb names TRBD2, which stays unverified in the absence of DNA. The germline V gene encodes CDR1 SGDLS and CDR2 YYNGEE. The CDR3 sequence is 15 residues long. CDR3 loop: CASSPISGGYYEQYF.

The chain carries TRBV18 and TRBJ1-1; TCRdb proposes TRBD1, but this gene call is untestable without DNA. Germline V CDR1 and CDR2: KGHSH, LQKENI. The length of the CDR3 is 14 residues. CDR3 in amino acids: CASSRDREATEAFF. Using reference TRBV18 and TRBJ1-1 for the parts outside the CDR3, the full variable domain is NAGVMQNPRHLVRRRGQEARLRCSPMKGHSHVYWYRQLPEEGLKFMVYLQKENIIDESGMPKERFSAEFPKEGPSILRIQQVVRGDSAAYFCASSRDREATEAFFGQGTRLTVV.

The chain uses TRBV3-1 and TRBJ1-2; checking the TCRdb D call of TRBD1 is not possible without DNA. The CDR3 is 15 amino acids. Looked up from germline, CDR1 is LGHDT and CDR2 is YNNKEL (reference sequence). The chain's CDR3 is CASSGRQGAFYGYTF.